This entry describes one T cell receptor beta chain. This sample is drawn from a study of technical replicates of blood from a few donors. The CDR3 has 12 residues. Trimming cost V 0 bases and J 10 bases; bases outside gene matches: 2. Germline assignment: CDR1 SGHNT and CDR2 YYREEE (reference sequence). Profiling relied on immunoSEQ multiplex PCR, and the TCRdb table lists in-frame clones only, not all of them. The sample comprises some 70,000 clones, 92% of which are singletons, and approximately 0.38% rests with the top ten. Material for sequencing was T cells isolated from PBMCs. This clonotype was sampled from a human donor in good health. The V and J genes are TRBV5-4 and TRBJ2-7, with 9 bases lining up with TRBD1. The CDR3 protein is CASSLGDREQYF. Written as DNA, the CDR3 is TGTGCCAGCAGCTTGGGGGACAGGGAACAGTACTTC.